This TCR beta chain originates from a study of cytomegalovirus exposure and HLA in healthy donors. Amplification used 60 Vbeta primers and 13 Jbeta primers. Generated by immunoSEQ multiplex PCR, the TCRdb table keeps only in-frame clones and is missing some. The sample includes roughly 120,000 clones, 82% of them seen just once. The CDR3 has 16 residues. The ends lost 4 bases at V and 8 bases at J; junction bases unmatched: 11. The germline V gene encodes CDR1 SEHNR and CDR2 FQNEAQ (reference sequence). The chain carries TRBV7-9 and TRBJ2-1, with 10 bases fitting TRBD2. Sequencing was done on a sample of PBMCs. This sequence was found in a young woman in good health and CMV-seronegative. The CDR3 reads CASSSRLAGPLHEQFF. CDR3 bases: TGTGCCAGCAGCTCAAGACTAGCGGGCCCCCTGCATGAGCAGTTCTTC.